Following are 14 T cell receptor beta chains from one sample sequenced in a study of vaccination and CD4 T cells after COVID-19. Antigens for these TCRs are unknown. Treatment given: roughly 10-day PBMC culture with coronavirus spike peptide pools or control peptides (ViraFEST assay). CD4+ T cells that had been cultured provided DNA sequenced with the Oncomine TCR Beta short-read assay. TCRdb reprocessed the PCR reads with MiXCR, giving one entry per CDR3 protein. The sample lists 20,000 to 25,000 distinct CDR3 sequences; roughly three fifths were seen once. The sample was CD4+ T cells from blood, cultured in vitro, taken after SARS-CoV-2 vaccination. All receptors come from a human donor who received a COVID-19 vaccine.

This rearrangement joins TRBV6-1 to TRBJ2-3; 13 bases line up with TRBD2. V was pared by 6 bases and J by 3 bases, with 6 bases of the junction left unmatched. Per germline, CDR1 MNHNS and CDR2 SASEGT. This CDR3 contains 16 residues. The CDR3 DNA sequence: TGTGCCAGCAGCCGGACGACTAGCGGGGGGACAGATACGCAGTATTTT. Translating it yields CASSRTTSGGTDTQYF.

This clonotype was detected only a few times. The rearrangement links TRBV7-6 to TRBJ1-6; TRBD1 agrees at 8 bases. CDR1 is SGHVS and CDR2 is FNYEAQ in the germline V gene. This CDR3 is built from 18 residues. V lost 1 base, J lost 7 bases, and 12 bases stayed unmatched. The DNA for the CDR3 is TGTGCCAGCAGCTTAGATCCAGGGGGCTTCACCGAGAATTCACCCCTCCACTTT. It codes for CASSLDPGGFTENSPLHF.

This clonotype was picked up a small number of times. The rearrangement joins TRBV15 to TRBJ1-6; TRBD1 might be the D (6 bases). The CDR3 runs to 13 residues. The germline CDR1 and CDR2 sequences are LNHNV and YYDKDF (reference sequence). The ends were cut back, 3 bases at V and 9 bases at J, with 9 bases in the middle. CDR3 bases: TGTGCCACCAGCAGTAACAGGGCTTCACCCCTCCACTTT. Encoded protein: CATSSNRASPLHF.

The V gene is TRBV11-3, the J gene TRBJ1-1; TRBD1 aligns across 9 bases. The V gene end was trimmed by 5 bases and the J gene end by 8 bases; junction bases not matched to a gene: 6. The CDR3 sequence is 13 residues long. Germline values: CDR1 SGHNT, CDR2 YENEEA. The CDR3 sequence: CASSAPTGGEAFF. In DNA, the CDR3 is TGTGCCAGCAGCGCACCGACAGGGGGGGAAGCTTTCTTT. Full variable domain (remainder filled in from reference TRBV11-3 and TRBJ1-1): EAGVVQSPRYKIIEKKQPVAFWCNPISGHNTLYWYLQNLGQGPELLIRYENEEAVDDSQLPKDRFSAERLKGVDSTLKIQPAELGDSAVYLCASSAPTGGEAFFGQGTRLTVV.

V usage is TRBV29-1 and J usage is TRBJ1-1; D ambiguous. The V gene lost 6 bases and the J gene lost 5 bases, with 13 bases spanning the gap. The CDR3 contains 12 residues. Germline CDR1 SQVTM, CDR2 ANQGSEA. For the CDR3, the DNA is TGCAGCGTCGCGAAAACGAGGACTGAAGCTTTCTTT. Its translation: CSVAKTRTEAFF.

The chain carries TRBV7-9 and TRBJ1-6; D is unclear. CDR3 length equals 12 residues. Trimming removed 5 bases from V and 10 bases from J, with 9 bases in between. Germline V gene sequence: CDR1 SEHNR, CDR2 FQNEAQ (reference sequence). The CDR3: CASSLPGSPLHF. The CDR3, as DNA: TGTGCCAGCAGCCTTCCCGGGTCACCCCTCCACTTT.

The chain combines TRBV20-1 with TRBJ2-1; 10 bases fit TRBD2. In germline, CDR1 is DFQATT, CDR2 SNEGSKA (reference sequence). The CDR3 is 15 amino acids. Trimming at V came to 5 bases and at J to 4 bases, leaving 8 bases not matched to a gene. The CDR3 DNA is TGCAGTGCTCGACCTAGCGGGGGCCTTTACAATGAGCAGTTCTTC. Its protein is CSARPSGGLYNEQFF.

This rearrangement joins TRBV7-6 to TRBJ2-3; unclear D gene. The CDR3 extends over 13 amino acids. V gave up 0 bases and J gave up 6 bases, with 7 bases separating them. From germline, CDR1 is SGHVS and CDR2 FNYEAQ. CDR3 protein: CASSLALSDTQYF. The CDR3 DNA sequence: TGTGCCAGCAGCTTAGCCCTTTCGGATACGCAGTATTTT.

This clonotype was seen a handful of times. The chain links TRBV20-1 to TRBJ2-5, with TRBD2 matching over 10 bases. Germline CDR1 DFQATT, CDR2 SNEGSKA (reference sequence). CDR3 length equals 16 residues. V was clipped by 3 bases and J by 2 bases; unmatched bases: 9. The CDR3 coding sequence is TGCAGTGCTAGTCCTACCTCGGGACTAGCGCAAGAGACCCAGTACTTC. Translating it yields CSASPTSGLAQETQYF.

This sequence joins TRBV7-2 and TRBJ2-1; 8 bases are a match to TRBD2. Germline values: CDR1 SGHTA, CDR2 FQGNSA. This CDR3 contains 15 residues. V shed 5 bases, J shed 6 bases, and the junction held 9 bases outside the gene matches. CDR3 residues: CASSAKSGGGNEQFF. The CDR3, as DNA: TGTGCCAGCAGCGCAAAAAGCGGGGGCGGCAATGAGCAGTTCTTC. Looking up the rest from reference TRBV7-2 and TRBJ2-1 gives the full variable domain: GAGVSQSPSNKVTEKGKDVELRCDPISGHTALYWYRQSLGQGLEFLIYFQGNSAPDKSGLPSDRFSAERTGGSVSTLTIQRTQQEDSAVYLCASSAKSGGGNEQFFGPGTRLTVL.

The chain has TRBV5-1 and TRBJ1-2; tentative D call: TRBD1 (6 bases). Looked up from germline, CDR1 is SGHRS and CDR2 is YFSETQ. Trimming took off 0 bases at V and 4 bases at J, with 13 bases between the two ends. This CDR3 has 15 amino acids. The CDR3 nucleotides read TGCGCCAGCAGCTTGGCGGCAGGGGCCCCCTATGGCTACACCTTC. Its protein is CASSLAAGAPYGYTF.

The chain joins TRBV14 to TRBJ2-7, with D perhaps assigned TRBD1 or TRBD2 (5 bases each). The germline V gene encodes CDR1 SGHDN and CDR2 FVKESK. Trimming pared 5 bases from V and 5 bases from J, leaving 22 bases between. The length of the CDR3 is 16 residues. CDR3 bases: TGTGCCAGCAGCTCTTTGCCGGGACGGACCCAAGACGAGCAGTACTTC. Residues: CASSSLPGRTQDEQYF. Supplemented by reference TRBV14 and TRBJ2-7, the full variable domain reads EAGVTQFPSHSVIEKGQTVTLRCDPISGHDNLYWYRRVMGKEIKFLLHFVKESKQDESGMPNNRFLAERTGGTYSTLKVQPAELEDSGVYFCASSSLPGRTQDEQYFGPGTRLTVT.

This clonotype is medium-sized in the sample. The chain is built from TRBV20-1 and TRBJ1-2; 9 nucleotides agree with TRBD1. V lost 6 bases and J lost 5; bases outside the gene matches: 7. The CDR3 is 13 amino acids. From germline, CDR1 is DFQATT and CDR2 SNEGSKA (reference sequence). The CDR3 region has the DNA TGCAGTGCCCCCGGGACAGGGAGTTATGGCTACACCTTC. Translating gives CSAPGTGSYGYTF.

As for this clonotype: At one of its ends the junction is not consistent with the germline gene, which may arise from a read error. The V gene is TRBV7-2, the J gene TRBJ1-5, with D tentatively TRBD1 (5 bases). This CDR3 spans 15 amino acids. Germline V gives CDR1 SGHTA, CDR2 FQGNSA. The CDR3 sequence: CANSLGVRSNQPQHF. The CDR3 bases are TGTGCCAACAGCTTAGGGGTAAGGAGCAATCAGCCCCAGCATTTT.